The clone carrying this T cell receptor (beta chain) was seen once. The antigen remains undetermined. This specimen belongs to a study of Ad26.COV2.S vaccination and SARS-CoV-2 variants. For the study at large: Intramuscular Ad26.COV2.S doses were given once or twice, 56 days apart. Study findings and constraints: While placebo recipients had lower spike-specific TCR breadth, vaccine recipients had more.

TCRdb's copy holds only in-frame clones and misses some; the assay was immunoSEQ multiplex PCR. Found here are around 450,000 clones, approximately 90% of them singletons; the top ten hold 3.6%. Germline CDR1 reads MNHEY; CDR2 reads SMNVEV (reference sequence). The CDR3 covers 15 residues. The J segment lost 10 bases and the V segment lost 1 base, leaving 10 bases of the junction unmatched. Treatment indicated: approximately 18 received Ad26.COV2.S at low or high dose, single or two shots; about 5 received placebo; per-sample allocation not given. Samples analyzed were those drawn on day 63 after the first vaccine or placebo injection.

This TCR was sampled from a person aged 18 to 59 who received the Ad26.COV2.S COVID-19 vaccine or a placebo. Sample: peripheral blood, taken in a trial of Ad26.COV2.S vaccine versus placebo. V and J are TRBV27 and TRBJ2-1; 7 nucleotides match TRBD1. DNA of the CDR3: TGTGCCAGCAGTTTATATTCCGGGACAGCCCTAGAGCAGTTCTTC. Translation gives CASSLYSGTALEQFF.